Described below is a single T cell receptor (beta chain) sequence and its context. Germline V lookup: CDR1 LGHDT, CDR2 YNNKEL (reference sequence). V lost 0 bases and J lost 3, with 8 bases in between. The CDR3 length is 14 residues. How the authors handled the data: Reference gene primer amplification yielded estimated nucleated cell counts. Generated by immunoSEQ multiplex PCR, the TCRdb table keeps only in-frame clones and is missing some. That table supplies the V and J calls and clone size; D and trimming were determined from the DNA. The table includes about 110,000 clones, roughly 84% detected once. The data derive from a study of blood T cell repertoires in COVID-19.

The V call is TRBV3-1 (or the pseudogene TRBV3-2), the J call TRBJ1-2, with D unclear. The sequenced material came from peripheral blood. The TCR was taken from a woman in her 50s with acute or convalescent COVID-19. Written as DNA, the CDR3 is TGTGCCAGCAGCCAAGATGTAACAGACTATGGCTACACCTTC. Protein sequence: CASSQDVTDYGYTF.